These 22 T cell receptor beta chains originate from one sample sequenced in a study of PD-L1 blockade in urothelial cancer. The sample's time point: pretreatment peripheral blood. The protocol was immunoSEQ multiplex PCR, while the TCRdb copy is restricted to in-frame clones and leaves out a portion. The sample consists of approximately 45,000 clones, 80% to 85% of them appearing once. This specimen consisted of PBMCs, obtained around atezolizumab (anti-PD-L1) treatment. The receptor set was obtained from a man over 45 with urothelial cancer.

CDR3 residues: CASSTRGGVNRRYEQYV. As DNA, the CDR3 is TGTGCCAGCAGCACCCGTGGGGGGGTCAACAGGAGGTACGAGCAGTACGTC. The chain has TRBV21-1 and TRBJ2-7; the table's D call TRBD2 went unverified against the DNA. TRBV21-1 is flagged as a pseudogene. CDR3 length: 17 residues.

The chain uses TRBV9 and TRBJ1-2, with TRBD1 matching over 8 bases. Germline CDR1 is SGDLS and CDR2 is YYNGEE. The ends lost 0 bases at V and 12 bases at J; junction bases unmatched: 10. The CDR3 runs to 14 residues. CDR3 region: CASSVAAGQVPNTF. DNA for the CDR3: TGTGCCAGCAGCGTAGCTGCGGGACAGGTTCCTAACACCTTC.

V usage is TRBV7-9 and J usage is TRBJ2-1, with 9 nucleotides matching TRBD2. V dropped 5 bases and J dropped 2; count of bases not matched to a gene: 4. The CDR3 is made up of 15 amino acids. Germline loops: CDR1 SEHNR, CDR2 FQNEAQ (reference sequence). The CDR3 nucleotides are TGTGCCAGCAGCCCGCGGGGGGGGACCTACAATGAGCAGTTCTTC. Encoded protein: CASSPRGGTYNEQFF.

This chain joins TRBV13 and TRBJ1-1, with D tentatively TRBD1 (5 bases). CDR3 length: 16 amino acids. CDR1 PRHDT and CDR2 FYEKMQ come from the germline V gene (reference sequence). Trimming took off 5 bases at V and 3 bases at J, with 19 bases between the two ends. The CDR3 here is CASSHRWAGRDTEAFF. In nucleotides, the CDR3 is TGTGCCAGCAGCCACAGGTGGGCAGGCAGAGACACTGAAGCTTTCTTT.

The J gene is TRBJ2-7, the V gene TRBV5-4; 8 bases agree with TRBD2. Germline CDR1 is SGHNT and CDR2 is YYREEE (reference sequence). CDR3 length: 13 residues. J lost 4 bases, V lost 2 bases, and 2 bases had no gene match. The CDR3 here is CASSLPSGYEQYF. In DNA form, the CDR3 reads TGTGCCAGCAGCTTACCTAGCGGGTACGAGCAGTACTTC.

This clone occurred a few times. The gene calls are TRBV11-1 and TRBJ2-7; 9 nucleotides line up with TRBD1. Unmatched junction bases numbered 10, after V lost 4 bases and J lost 6 bases. CDR1 and CDR2 from the germline V gene are SGHAT and FQDESV (reference sequence). CDR3 size: 15 residues. The CDR3 coding sequence is TGTGCCAGCAGCTCTTCCAGGGGACAGGGAATCGAGCAGTACTTC. Translating it yields CASSSSRGQGIEQYF.

This clone was detected a few times. The chain recombines TRBV28 with TRBJ1-3; 7 bases line up with TRBD1. The length of the CDR3 is 17 residues. Germline lookup yields CDR1 MDHEN and CDR2 SYDVKM. Trimming took 6 bases from V and 0 from J; bases not matched to a gene: 11. This CDR3 reads CASSLGTTGPSGNTIYF. In nucleotides, the CDR3 is TGTGCCAGCAGCCTAGGAACGACAGGGCCCTCTGGAAACACCATATATTTT.

This sequence joins TRBV30 and TRBJ1-1, with D uncertain. CDR1 GTSNPN and CDR2 SVGIG come from the germline V gene (reference sequence). This CDR3 region has 11 residues. The V gene lost 0 bases and the J gene lost 10 bases, with 9 bases spanning the gap. The CDR3 DNA sequence: TGTGCCTGGAGTGTACGCGAGAGAGCTTTCTTT. Protein: CAWSVRERAFF. The full variable domain, rest sourced from reference TRBV30 and TRBJ1-1, is SQTIHQWPATLVQPVGSPLSLECTVEGTSNPNLYWYRQAAGRGLQLLFYSVGIGQISSEVPQNLSASRPQDRQFILSSKKLLLSDSGFYLCAWSVRERAFFGQGTRLTVV.

The rearrangement links TRBV11-2 to TRBJ1-1, with D perhaps matching TRBD1 (5 bases). The CDR3 is made up of 15 amino acids. With 3 bases removed from V and 4 bases from J, the gap between germline ends came to 15 bases. Germline values: CDR1 SGHAT, CDR2 FQNNGV. The DNA for the CDR3 is TGTGCCAGCAGCTTCGGGCCTCGGGGGACCACTGAAGCTTTCTTT. It encodes CASSFGPRGTTEAFF.

The CDR3: CASQLTGGHTGELFF. The CDR3 DNA sequence: TGTGCCAGCCAGCTTACGGGGGGTCACACCGGGGAGCTGTTTTTT. The V and J genes are TRBV7-2 and TRBJ2-2; 7 bases line up with TRBD2. V gave up 8 bases and J gave up 3 bases; unmatched junction bases: 9. This CDR3 is built from 15 residues. The V gene's germline CDR1 is SGHTA and CDR2 FQGNSA.

On this clone: Its ends do not fully match the called genes, so a read error is possible. V and J are TRBV7-2 and TRBJ2-4; 10 bases align to TRBD2. CDR3 length equals 13 residues. Germline-derived CDR1 and CDR2 are SGHTA and FQGNSA. The CDR3 spells CASSLAGGNIQYF. The CDR3 nucleotides are TGTGCCAGCAGTTTAGCGGGGGGAAACATTCAGTACTTC. Looking up the rest from reference TRBV7-2 and TRBJ2-4 gives the full variable domain: GAGVSQSPSNKVTEKGKDVELRCDPISGHTALYWYRQSLGQGLEFLIYFQGNSAPDKSGLPSDRFSAERTGGSVSTLTIQRTQQEDSAVYLCASSLAGGNIQYFGAGTRLSVL.

On this clone itself: A junction boundary mismatches the germline segment, possibly from a read error. V usage is TRBV18 and J usage is TRBJ2-5; the match to TRBD1 covers 7 bases. Germline-derived CDR1 and CDR2 are KGHSH and LQKENI. The CDR3 sequence is 15 residues long. CDR3 loop: CASSSLPGQKEAQYF. The CDR3 coding sequence is TGTGCCAGCTCATCATTACCGGGACAGAAAGAGGCCCAGTACTTC.

The rearrangement links TRBV27 to TRBJ2-2; a weak D match, TRBD2 (6 bases). CDR1 and CDR2 from the germline V gene are MNHEY and SMNVEV (reference sequence). The CDR3 totals 17 residues. The V gene lost 4 bases and the J gene lost 3 bases, with 18 bases spanning the gap. This CDR3 is CASSSSVTGVYTGELFF. In DNA, the CDR3 is TGTGCCAGCAGTTCATCCGTCACGGGGGTATACACCGGGGAGCTGTTTTTT.

The chain links TRBV7-3 to TRBJ2-3; D unresolved. Per germline, CDR1 SGHTA and CDR2 FQGTGA. The V gene lost 5 bases and the J gene lost 3 bases, with 12 bases spanning the gap. CDR3 length equals 14 residues. The CDR3 loop is CASSPRVATDTQYF. CDR3 in DNA: TGTGCCAGCAGCCCCCGGGTAGCAACAGATACGCAGTATTTT.

CDR3 residues: CASSLVTGTARNTEAFF. The CDR3 nucleotides are TGTGCCAGCAGCTTGGTCACAGGGACGGCACGGAACACTGAAGCTTTCTTT. V and J are TRBV5-6 and TRBJ1-1, with a possible D match to TRBD1 (6 bases). The germline CDR1 and CDR2 sequences are SGHDT and YYEEEE. The CDR3 runs 17 residues. V lost 0 bases and J lost 1, with 16 bases in between.

The V gene is TRBV7-2, the J gene TRBJ1-5; D perhaps matches TRBD1 (5 bases). Trimming removed 5 bases from V and 2 bases from J, with 10 bases in between. Germline V gene data show CDR1 as SGHTA and CDR2 as FQGNSA. The CDR3 runs 14 residues. The CDR3 DNA sequence: TGTGCCAGCAGCCCGGGGGGGGGCAATCAGCCCCAGCATTTT. Translated, it gives CASSPGGGNQPQHF.

J is TRBJ2-5 and V is TRBV5-1, with TRBD2 as a possible D gene (7 bases). V was trimmed by 4 bases and J by 4 bases, leaving 17 bases between them. Per the germline V gene, CDR1 is SGHRS and CDR2 is YFSETQ. The CDR3 sequence is 15 residues long. CDR3 residues: CASSKVGGQVETQYF. The CDR3 DNA is TGCGCCAGCAGCAAGGTCGGGGGGCAGGTAGAGACCCAGTACTTC.

V and J are TRBV7-2 and TRBJ2-7; TRBD2 matches at 9 bases. J gave up 4 bases and V 2 bases, and 6 bases lay outside the gene matches. Germline V CDR1 and CDR2: SGHTA, FQGNSA. CDR3 length: 15 amino acids. The CDR3 DNA reads as TGTGCCAGCAGCTTATTGGCGGGAGGGCGGTACGAGCAGTACTTC. Translation: CASSLLAGGRYEQYF.

V gene TRBV4-1 combines with J gene TRBJ2-1; weak D call: TRBD1 (5 bases). Trimming left V 4 bases short and J 6 bases short, with 16 bases between. Germline V gene lookup returns CDR1 MGHRA and CDR2 YSYEKL. The CDR3 sequence is 15 residues long. The CDR3 protein is CASSPPQGQGNEQFF. The CDR3, as DNA: TGCGCCAGCAGCCCACCCCAGGGTCAGGGCAATGAGCAGTTCTTC.

The genes are TRBV2 and TRBJ2-3, with 16 bases that match TRBD2. The V gene's germline CDR1 is SNHLY and CDR2 FYNNEI. V gave up 5 bases and J gave up 3 bases; unmatched junction bases: 8. This CDR3 is built from 18 residues. The CDR3 coding sequence is TGTGCCAGCAGTACCGCCGGGACTAGCGGGGGGGAAACAGATACGCAGTATTTT. It codes for CASSTAGTSGGETDTQYF. The complete variable domain, with remaining parts taken from reference TRBV2 and TRBJ2-3, reads EPEVTQTPSHQVTQMGQEVILRCVPISNHLYFYWYRQILGQKVEFLVSFYNNEISEKSEIFDDQFSVERPDGSNFTLKIRSTKLEDSAMYFCASSTAGTSGGETDTQYFGPGTRLTVL.

The CDR3: CASSLVRPEETQYF. In nucleotides, the CDR3 is TGCGCCAGCAGCTTGGTGCGGCCCGAAGAGACCCAGTACTTC. The chain has TRBV5-1 and TRBJ2-5; D uncertain. Trimming stripped 0 bases from V and 3 bases from J, with 9 bases between. Per the germline V gene, CDR1 is SGHRS and CDR2 is YFSETQ. This CDR3 comprises 14 residues. Full variable domain (remainder filled in from reference TRBV5-1 and TRBJ2-5): KAGVTQTPRYLIKTRGQQVTLSCSPISGHRSVSWYQQTPGQGLQFLFEYFSETQRNKGNFPGRFSGRQFSNSRSEMNVSTLELGDSALYLCASSLVRPEETQYFGPGTRLLVL.

This chain links TRBV5-1 with TRBJ2-5; 7 nucleotides line up with TRBD1. This CDR3 spans 13 amino acids. Germline V CDR1 and CDR2: SGHRS, YFSETQ. The trim removed 8 bases at V and 3 bases at J, leaving 7 bases unmatched. The CDR3 nucleotides are TGCGCCAGTAGACAGGGCATTAAAGAGACCCAGTACTTC. This codes for CASRQGIKETQYF.